The 9 T cell receptor beta chains in this list originate from one sample, sequenced in a study of spatial heterogeneity in lung cancer. Described time point: blood at routine non-recurrence follow-up after resection. Unsorted whole RNA samples from tumor, nontumor lung or frozen PBMC were sequenced. Via MiXCR, TCRdb re-called the 5' RACE reads, giving one row per CDR3 protein. The table has tens of thousands of distinct CDR3 sequences, 6.5% to 7.5% seen once. Here the sequenced sample was PBMCs, taken at follow-up. Receptor source: a female donor with early-stage non-small cell lung cancer.

The chain combines TRBV18 with TRBJ2-3; D is unresolved. CDR3 length: 15 amino acids. CDR1 is KGHSH and CDR2 is LQKENI in the germline V gene. Deletions cut 6 bases from V and 6 bases from J, with 19 bases between. The CDR3 spells CASSPPTSGRDTQYF. CDR3 nucleotides: TGTGCCAGCTCTCCCCCAACCTCAGGACGCGATACGCAGTATTTT. The complete variable domain, with remaining parts taken from reference TRBV18 and TRBJ2-3, reads NAGVMQNPRHLVRRRGQEARLRCSPMKGHSHVYWYRQLPEEGLKFMVYLQKENIIDESGMPKERFSAEFPKEGPSILRIQQVVRGDSAAYFCASSPPTSGRDTQYFGPGTRLTVL.

This clonotype was seen at least ten times. This rearrangement joins TRBV12-3 or TRBV12-4 to TRBJ1-1; 9 bases are shared with TRBD1. This CDR3 is built from 14 residues. V shed 5 bases, J shed 1 base, and the junction held 2 bases outside the gene matches. This CDR3 reads CASSPTGGNTEAFF. The CDR3 DNA is TGTGCCAGCAGTCCGACAGGGGGGAACACTGAAGCTTTCTTT.

This clonotype was detected many times. V usage is TRBV11-2 and J usage is TRBJ2-3, with a tentative D call TRBD1 (6 bases). Germline assignment: CDR1 SGHAT and CDR2 FQNNGV. The CDR3 is made up of 15 amino acids. V lost 5 bases to trimming and J lost 0 bases, with 12 bases between them. Written as DNA, the CDR3 is TGTGCCAGCAGCCCTCAGGGGTCCAGCACAGATACGCAGTATTTT. This encodes CASSPQGSSTDTQYF.

This clonotype occurred a few times. The chain is built from TRBV3-1 and TRBJ1-3; the D is unclear. CDR1 and CDR2 (germline): LGHDT, YNNKEL (reference sequence). The CDR3 is 14 residues long. V was cut by 1 base and J by 3 bases, with 7 bases left in between. This CDR3 is CASSQGTDGNTIYF. CDR3 sequence (DNA): TGTGCCAGCAGCCAAGGGACCGATGGAAACACCATATATTTT.

This clonotype was seen at least ten times. The CDR3 nucleotides are TGTGCCACCAGTGGTCGCGGGGGCCGCACAGATACGCAGTATTTT. Translation gives CATSGRGGRTDTQYF. The chain employs TRBV24-1 and TRBJ2-3; possible D gene TRBD2, 7 bases. From germline, CDR1 is KGHDR and CDR2 SFDVKD. The CDR3 spans 15 residues. Deletions cut 5 bases from V and 1 base from J, with 12 bases between.

This clonotype was detected only a few times. The chain has TRBV7-2 and TRBJ1-4; D may be TRBD1 (5 bases). Looked up from germline, CDR1 is SGHTA and CDR2 is FQGNSA. The CDR3 covers 14 residues. V lost 8 bases to trimming and J lost 6 bases, with 16 bases between them. CDR3 bases: TGTGCCAGCGGAGGGGTCCCATGGGATGAAAAACTGTTTTTT. Protein: CASGGVPWDEKLFF.

In this sample, this clonotype turned up many times. The V call is TRBV6-5, the J call TRBJ2-3; 10 nucleotides line up with TRBD1. Germline trimming cut 2 bases from V and 9 bases from J; bases unmatched to any gene: 8. CDR1 MNHEY and CDR2 SVGAGI come from the germline V gene. The length of the CDR3 is 15 residues. Here the CDR3 reads CASSYNSRTGGTQYF. CDR3 coding DNA: TGTGCCAGCAGTTACAACTCCCGGACAGGGGGGACGCAGTATTTT.

This clonotype was observed many times. The rearrangement uses TRBV5-1 and TRBJ2-3; TRBD2 matches at 8 bases. With 4 bases clipped from V and 2 bases from J, the junction kept 3 bases outside the gene matches. Germline V gene lookup returns CDR1 SGHRS and CDR2 YFSETQ. The CDR3 consists of 14 residues. The CDR3 reads CASSPGGDTDTQYF. CDR3 coding DNA: TGCGCCAGCAGCCCCGGGGGGGACACAGATACGCAGTATTTT.

This clonotype was seen repeatedly, ten times or more. V gene TRBV24-1 combines with J gene TRBJ2-7; D could derive from TRBD1 or TRBD2 (6 bases each). In germline, CDR1 is KGHDR, CDR2 SFDVKD. Trimming took 4 bases from V and 7 from J, leaving 22 bases between them. The length of the CDR3 is 16 residues. The CDR3 here is CATSDPGAVPTGEQYF. In DNA, the CDR3 is TGTGCCACCAGTGACCCGGGGGCTGTACCTACAGGGGAGCAGTACTTC.